The source of this TCR beta chain is a study of T cell responses to AZD1222 COVID-19 vaccine. The study's findings and limits: Spike as a whole was targeted by vaccine-associated CD4 TCRs, dominant at 160-218 and 743-854. Increased Spike-specific TCR breadth and depth were observed after two AZD1222 doses.

Points on this clone: Its antigen is as yet unknown.

The V and J ends lost 1 base and 2 bases respectively, with 11 bases between them. Germline loops: CDR1 MGHDK, CDR2 SYGVNS. The CDR3 has 15 residues. Method: immunoSEQ multiplex PCR; TCRdb's copy keeps in-frame clones and lacks some. The data hold about 190,000 clones, with roughly 93% observed a single time. Sequenced here: peripheral blood, sampled on day 0 of AZD1222 vaccination. The gene calls are TRBV25-1 and TRBJ1-2, with D hard to call. This TCR came from an adult in good health. Here the CDR3 DNA reads TGTGCCAGCAGTGAATCGAGTCCGGGAAACTATGGCTACACCTTC. Translated, it gives CASSESSPGNYGYTF.